These T cell receptor beta chains were read from a single sample in a study of blood T cell repertoires in COVID-19. The table came from immunoSEQ multiplex PCR; TCRdb's copy has only in-frame clones and leaves some out. This sample has a few hundred thousand clones, with 70% to 90% found just once. Specimen: peripheral blood. The receptors were sampled from a human donor in a cohort sampled during active COVID-19. CDR3s include the opening cysteine and the closing phenylalanine or tryptophan. The D gene is left open where the match is weak. Clone size is not always given. Where it is, it says once, few, many or a class for expanded clones.

j_call v_call d_call clone_size cdr3_aa cdr3_nt
TRBJ2-1 TRBV2 TRBD1 - CATIQGVNNEQFF TGTGCCACCATACAGGGGGTAAACAATGAGCAGTTCTTC
TRBJ1-2 TRBV27 TRBD1 few CASSHPPSLGGFGYTF TGTGCCAGCAGTCACCCTCCCTCGTTAGGGGGCTTTGGCTACACCTTC
TRBJ2-5 TRBV3-1/TRBV3-2 TRBD2 - CASSQDAAGGRETQYF TGTGCCAGCAGCCAAGATGCAGCGGGGGGGCGAGAGACCCAGTACTTC
TRBJ2-7 TRBV3-1/TRBV3-2 TRBD1 few CASSRDRGNYEQYF TGTGCCAGCAGCCGGGACAGGGGAAACTACGAGCAGTACTTC
TRBJ2-2 TRBV6-4 - - CATSRRGLNNTGELFF TGTGCCACCTCGCGTAGGGGCCTAAACAACACCGGGGAGCTGTTTTTT
TRBJ1-4 TRBV27 TRBD1 - CASSSYRGISEKLFF TGTGCCAGCAGTTCCTACAGGGGGATTTCTGAAAAACTGTTTTTT
TRBJ2-7 TRBV23-1 TRBD1 - CASSHRQGASYEQYF TGCGCCAGCAGTCATAGACAGGGGGCCTCCTACGAGCAGTACTTC
TRBJ2-4 TRBV2 - - CASSAGFIINIQYF TGTGCCAGCAGTGCAGGGTTTATTATCAACATTCAGTACTTC
TRBJ1-4 TRBV12-5 - - CASGSHSATNEKLFF TGTGCTAGTGGTTCCCACAGTGCAACTAATGAAAAACTGTTTTTT
TRBJ2-2 TRBV10-3 TRBD2 - CAISESTSGGNGELFF TGTGCCATCAGTGAGTCGACTAGCGGGGGGAACGGGGAGCTGTTTTTT
TRBJ1-2 TRBV6-1 TRBD1 few CASSERDRANYGYTF TGTGCCAGCAGTGAGAGGGACAGGGCGAACTATGGCTACACCTTC
TRBJ2-7 TRBV2 TRBD1 - CASRSGTGGSYEQYF TGTGCCAGCAGGTCCGGGACAGGGGGGTCCTACGAGCAGTACTTC
TRBJ1-2 TRBV5-1 TRBD1 - CASSSGQGTGYTF TGCGCCAGCAGCTCGGGACAGGGGACTGGCTACACCTTC
TRBJ1-1 TRBV7-9 TRBD1 - CASSSQGAPEAFF TGTGCCAGCAGCTCACAGGGGGCTCCTGAAGCTTTCTTT
TRBJ2-5 TRBV10-1 TRBD1 - CASNNNRGSTQYF TGCGCCAGCAACAATAACAGGGGTTCGACCCAGTACTTC
TRBJ1-1 TRBV6-5 - - CASLQGRAFF TGTGCCAGCCTTCAGGGGCGGGCTTTCTTT
TRBJ1-1 TRBV5-1 TRBD1 once CASSGDRAPEAFF TGCGCCAGCAGCGGCGACAGGGCCCCTGAAGCTTTCTTT
TRBJ1-2 TRBV7-9 - - CASSLDQGSYYGYTF TGTGCCAGCAGCTTAGACCAGGGGAGTTACTATGGCTACACCTTC
TRBJ2-2 TRBV11-2 TRBD2 once CASSSRVAGDTGELFF TGTGCCAGCAGCTCTCGAGTAGCGGGGGACACCGGGGAGCTGTTTTTT
TRBJ2-7 TRBV7-8 - - CASSVDRTYEQYF TGTGCCAGCAGCGTCGACAGGACCTACGAGCAGTACTTC
TRBJ1-6 TRBV6-5 TRBD1 - CASLLRDRGISPLHF TGTGCCAGCTTACTCCGGGACAGGGGGATTTCACCCCTCCACTTT
TRBJ2-2 TRBV5-1 TRBD1 - CASSPGTGVNTGELFF TGCGCCAGCAGCCCAGGGACAGGGGTAAACACCGGGGAGCTGTTTTTT